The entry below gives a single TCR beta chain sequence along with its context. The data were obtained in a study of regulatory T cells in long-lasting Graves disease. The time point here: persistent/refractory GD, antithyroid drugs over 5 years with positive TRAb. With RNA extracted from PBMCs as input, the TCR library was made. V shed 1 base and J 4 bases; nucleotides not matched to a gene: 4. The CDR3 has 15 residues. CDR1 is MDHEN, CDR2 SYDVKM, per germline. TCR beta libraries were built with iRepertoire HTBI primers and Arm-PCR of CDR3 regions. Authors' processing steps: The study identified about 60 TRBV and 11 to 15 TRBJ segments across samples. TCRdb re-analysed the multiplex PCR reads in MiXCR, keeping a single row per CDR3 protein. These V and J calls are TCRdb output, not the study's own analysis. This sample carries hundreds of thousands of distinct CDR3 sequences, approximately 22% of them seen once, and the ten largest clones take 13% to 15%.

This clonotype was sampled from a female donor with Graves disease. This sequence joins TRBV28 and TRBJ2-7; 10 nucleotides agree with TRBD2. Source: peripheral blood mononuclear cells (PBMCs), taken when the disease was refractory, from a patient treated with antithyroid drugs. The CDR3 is CASSLFSSGSYEQYF. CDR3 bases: TGTGCCAGCAGTTTATTTTCTAGCGGGAGTTACGAGCAGTACTTC.